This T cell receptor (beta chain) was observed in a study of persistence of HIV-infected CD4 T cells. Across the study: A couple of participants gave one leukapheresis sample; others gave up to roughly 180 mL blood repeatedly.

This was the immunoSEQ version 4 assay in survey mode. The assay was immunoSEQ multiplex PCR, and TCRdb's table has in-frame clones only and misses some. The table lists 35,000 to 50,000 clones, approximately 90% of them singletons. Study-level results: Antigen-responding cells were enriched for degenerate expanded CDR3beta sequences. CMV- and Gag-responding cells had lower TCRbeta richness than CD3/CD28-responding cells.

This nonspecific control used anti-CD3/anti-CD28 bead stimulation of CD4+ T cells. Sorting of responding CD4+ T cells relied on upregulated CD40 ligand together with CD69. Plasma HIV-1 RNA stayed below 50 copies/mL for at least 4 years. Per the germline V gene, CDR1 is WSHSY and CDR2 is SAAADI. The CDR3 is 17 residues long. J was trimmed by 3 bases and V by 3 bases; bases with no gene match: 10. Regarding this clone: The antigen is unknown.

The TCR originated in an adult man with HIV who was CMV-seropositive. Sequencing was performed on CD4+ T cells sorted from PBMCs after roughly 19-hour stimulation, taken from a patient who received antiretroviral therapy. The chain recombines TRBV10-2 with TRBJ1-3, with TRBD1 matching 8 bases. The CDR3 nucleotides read TGCGCCAGCAGTGATGAGTTGCAGGGGGCAGGTGGAAACACCATATATTTT. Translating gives CASSDELQGAGGNTIYF.